This entry concerns a single T cell receptor beta chain. Trimming removed 10 bases from V and 5 bases from J, with 20 bases in between. CDR3 length: 14 amino acids. Germline CDR1 SGHVS, CDR2 FQNEAQ. The sample belongs to a study of control samples from healthy donors and cancer patients. Libraries were prepared by immunoSEQ multiplex PCR; TCRdb keeps only in-frame clonotypes and omits some of them. The repertoire holds around 50,000 clones, with 80% to 90% as singletons. The receptor's source is a woman aged 50 to 65 with lung cancer. Sequenced sample: PBMCs. The chain links TRBV7-8 to TRBJ1-1, with D possibly matching TRBD1 (5 bases). The chain's CDR3 is CATHLMGPGTEAFF. As DNA, the CDR3 is TGTGCCACCCACCTTATGGGGCCAGGGACTGAAGCTTTCTTT. The variable domain in full, with the rest retrieved from reference TRBV7-8 and TRBJ1-1, is GAGVSQSPRYKVAKRGQDVALRCDPISGHVSLFWYQQALGQGPEFLTYFQNEAQLDKSGLPSDRFFAERPEGSVSTLKIQRTQQEDSAVYLCATHLMGPGTEAFFGQGTRLTVV.